These T cell receptor beta chains were read from a single sample in a study of CD8+CD57+ T cells in acquired aplastic anemia. In TCRdb, the reads were re-called with MiXCR into one record per CDR3 protein. The table records 100,000 to 150,000 distinct CDR3 sequences, approximately 61% of them present only once. Sequencing was performed on sorted CD4+, CD8+, or CD8+CD57+ T cells (not recorded which) from PBMCs. The receptors were sampled from a human donor with aplastic anemia. Both conserved end residues are part of each CDR3. The D gene is left open where the match is weak. Expanded clones get a size class; other rows say once, few or many, or leave the size out.

d_gene	abundance	v_gene	j_gene	CDR3nt	CDR3aa
TRBD2	few	TRBV7-8	TRBJ2-7	TGTGCCAGCCGTCGGGGGGAGTCCTACGAGCAGTACTTC	CASRRGESYEQYF
.	few	TRBV19	TRBJ1-1	TGTGTCGGATGCGGCGGGCCATCACGGAACACTGAAGCTTTCTTT	CVGCGGPSRNTEAFF
TRBD1	.	TRBV20-1	TRBJ2-1	TGCAGTGCTAGAGATACGACAGGGCTTTACAATGAGCAGTTCTTC	CSARDTTGLYNEQFF
.	.	TRBV10-3	TRBJ1-6	TGTGCCAGCAGCTTGTCAACAGATTCACCCCTCCACTTT	CASSLSTDSPLHF
TRBD1	.	TRBV20-1	TRBJ2-5	TGCAGTGCTAGAGACAGGGGGCACGGCGGGAAGCTCCAAGAGACCCAGTACTTC	CSARDRGHGGKLQETQYF
.	many	TRBV5-6	TRBJ1-1	TGTGCCAGCAGCTTGGCCTTGATGAAGAACACTGAAGCTTTCTTT	CASSLALMKNTEAFF
.	.	TRBV4-1	TRBJ1-4	TGCGCCAGCAGCCAAGATAGCGCAGACGAAAAACTGTTTTTT	CASSQDSADEKLFF
.	.	TRBV25-1	TRBJ2-2	TGTGCCAGCAGTATCCCACAGGGTCGAGAAGGAAAGAACACCGGGGAGCTGTTTTTT	CASSIPQGREGKNTGELFF
.	.	TRBV20-1	TRBJ2-1	TGCAGTGCTAGGCCCCATTCGGCAGGGGATGAGCAGTTCTTC	CSARPHSAGDEQFF
TRBD1	.	TRBV2	TRBJ2-7	TGTGCCAGCAGCCGGGGACAGGGGAGCTCCTACGAGCAGTACTTC	CASSRGQGSSYEQYF
TRBD2	many	TRBV7-2	TRBJ2-1	TGTGCCTCTTCCCAAGCGGGAAGCTCCTACAATGAGCAGTTCTTC	CASSQAGSSYNEQFF
.	.	TRBV9	TRBJ1-2	TGTGCCAGCAGCGCGGGGGACAAATACTATGGCTACACCTTC	CASSAGDKYYGYTF
.	.	TRBV7-8	TRBJ1-5	TGTGCCAGCAGCACCGGACTAGCGAGCGCAGATACGCAGCATTTT	CASSTGLASADTQHF
.	.	TRBV5-1	TRBJ2-5	TGCGCCAGCCTTTCGGGACCCATGGGAGAGACCCAGCACTTC	CASLSGPMGETQHF
TRBD1	.	TRBV15	TRBJ1-2	TGTGCCACCAGCAGTGGACAGGGCCCTAACTATGGACACACCTTC	CATSSGQGPNYGHTF
.	.	TRBV10-3	TRBJ1-2	TGTGCCATCAGTGAGGCCGGGACTCAGACAGCCCAATATGGCTACACCTTC	CAISEAGTQTAQYGYTF
TRBD1	.	TRBV2	TRBJ2-7	TGTGCCAGCAGTCAAGGACAGGGCTACGAGCAGTACTTC	CASSQGQGYEQYF
.	.	TRBV12-3/TRBV12-4	TRBJ1-3	TGTGCCAGCAGTTTTAATTTCAACGCTGGTAACACCATATATTTT	CASSFNFNAGNTIYF
.	many	TRBV10-3	TRBJ2-1	TGTGCCATCAGTGATTTAGGTGCCGATGAGCAGTTCTTC	CAISDLGADEQFF
.	.	TRBV27	TRBJ2-7	TGTGCCAGCAGTTTAAAGTTCTCCCTTTACGAGCAGTACTTC	CASSLKFSLYEQYF
.	few	TRBV15	TRBJ1-6	TGTGCCACCAGCAGAGATAAAGGGTATGGTTCACCCCTCCACTTT	CATSRDKGYGSPLHF
TRBD2	few	TRBV24-1	TRBJ2-3	TGTGCCACCAGTGACCTTAGCGGGGTAACGGATACGCAGTATTTT	CATSDLSGVTDTQYF
.	many	TRBV11-3	TRBJ2-7	TGTGCCAGCAGCTACGACCGGTCCTACGAGCAGTACTTC	CASSYDRSYEQYF
TRBD1	.	TRBV24-1	TRBJ2-7	TGTGCCACCAGTGATCCACCGACAGGGGTCGAGCAGTACTTC	CATSDPPTGVEQYF